These 21 T cell receptor beta chains came from one sample sequenced in a study of identical twins. TCRdb re-called the 5' RACE reads with MiXCR, one entry per CDR3 protein. The data hold roughly 1,500,000 distinct CDR3 sequences, with less than 40% observed a single time. Sample: cord blood. The receptors originated from a newborn girl in good health.

This clonotype was observed a handful of times. This CDR3 is CAISGPILLAGALHEQYF. The CDR3 nucleotides are TGTGCCATCAGTGGACCTATCTTACTAGCGGGGGCCCTCCACGAGCAGTACTTC. This chain joins TRBV10-3 and TRBJ2-7; 11 positions agree with TRBD2. Germline CDR1 ENHRY, CDR2 SYGVKD. This CDR3 comprises 18 residues. The junction had 16 bases not matched to a gene; V was cut back by 4 bases and J by 5 bases.

This clonotype was picked up a small number of times. This sequence joins TRBV7-9 and TRBJ1-1; a weak D match, TRBD1 (5 bases). The V end was cut by 1 base, the J end by 3 bases, with 15 bases between. The CDR3 extends over 16 amino acids. Germline CDR1 SEHNR, CDR2 FQNEAQ (reference sequence). The CDR3, as DNA: TGTGCCAGCAGCTTAGATGCAGGGAGGATGGACACTGAAGCTTTCTTT. This sequence encodes CASSLDAGRMDTEAFF.

This clonotype came up many times. This chain links TRBV29-1 with TRBJ2-3, with D perhaps TRBD1 (6 bases). This CDR3 has 13 residues. V lost 7 bases to trimming and J lost 2 bases, with 13 bases between them. Germline lookup yields CDR1 SQVTM and CDR2 ANQGSEA. In DNA form, the CDR3 reads TGCAGCGCTCGGACAGCTCTCACAGATACGCAGTATTTT. Its protein product is CSARTALTDTQYF.

This clonotype was picked up a small number of times. The chain carries TRBV4-2 and TRBJ2-3; TRBD2 matches 8 bases. CDR3 length: 15 amino acids. Germline lookup yields CDR1 LGHNA and CDR2 YNFKEQ. The J segment lost 3 bases and the V segment lost 0 bases, leaving 2 bases of the junction unmatched. CDR3 residues: CASSQERGDTDTQYF. The CDR3 DNA follows: TGTGCCAGCAGCCAAGAGCGGGGGGATACAGATACGCAGTATTTT.

V usage is TRBV30 and J usage is TRBJ1-2; a possible D gene is TRBD1 (5 bases). This CDR3 region has 14 residues. Germline V lookup: CDR1 GTSNPN, CDR2 SVGIG (reference sequence). Deletions cut 4 bases from V and 5 bases from J, with 17 bases between. Here the CDR3 DNA reads TGTGCCTGGACCCAAGGGTGGCAGGGATATGGCTACACCTTC. It specifies CAWTQGWQGYGYTF.

As to this clonotype: Being one base from a much bigger clone, this may be a read error. The CDR3 ends on some other residue instead of the conserved phenylalanine or tryptophan, so this is likely a read error. V and J are TRBV5-1 and TRBJ2-1; D not resolved. The V end lost 4 bases, the J end lost 8 bases, and 13 bases lay between the germline ends. Per germline, CDR1 SGHRS and CDR2 YFSETQ. The CDR3 has 13 residues. CDR3 sequence reads: CASSPPNFYEQFL. DNA for the CDR3: TGCGCCAGCAGCCCACCGAATTTCTATGAGCAGTTCCTC.

This clonotype was detected a few times. The rearrangement joins TRBV12-3 or TRBV12-4 to TRBJ1-2, with 11 bases fitting TRBD1. This CDR3 comprises 15 residues. The trim removed 2 bases at V and 8 bases at J, leaving 7 bases unmatched. As DNA, the CDR3 is TGTGCCAGCAGTTTAACGGGGACAGGGGGGAGAGGCTACACCTTC. This translates into CASSLTGTGGRGYTF.

This clonotype was counted between two and nine times. This chain joins TRBV5-1 and TRBJ2-7; no clear D. The CDR3 is 17 residues long. Germline V gene sequence: CDR1 SGHRS, CDR2 YFSETQ. Deletions cut 4 bases from V and 7 bases from J, with 27 bases between. The CDR3 DNA follows: TGCGCCAGCAGCCCCCACCCCTTAACAAAAGGCGGATGGGAGCAGTACTTC. This codes for CASSPHPLTKGGWEQYF.

This clonotype was recorded a few times. The chain recombines TRBV7-2 with TRBJ2-5; either TRBD1 or TRBD2 may fit D (7 bases each). Germline CDR1 SGHTA, CDR2 FQGNSA. V gave up 7 bases and J gave up 5 bases, with 26 bases separating them. The CDR3 has 17 amino acids. CDR3 coding DNA: TGTGCCAGCACCACCAGGGGGGGCAGGCCCACTACGGAGACCCAGTACTTC. Its protein is CASTTRGGRPTTETQYF.

V is TRBV6-1 and J is TRBJ1-2; weak D call: TRBD1 (5 bases). This CDR3 region has 13 residues. The germline V gene encodes CDR1 MNHNS and CDR2 SASEGT. Trimming shortened V by 4 bases and J by 4 bases, and 10 bases separated the two germline ends. The CDR3 nucleotides are TGTGCCAGCAGTGGACAGAACCTCTATGGCTACACCTTC. The encoded protein is CASSGQNLYGYTF.

The chain employs TRBV20-1 and TRBJ2-4; TRBD1 aligns across 9 bases. The CDR3 has 12 amino acids. The V gene's germline CDR1 is DFQATT and CDR2 SNEGSKA (reference sequence). Germline trimming cut 6 bases from V and 9 bases from J; bases unmatched to any gene: 6. The CDR3 region is CSATDRGAIQYF. CDR3 nucleotides: TGCAGTGCCACCGACAGGGGGGCCATTCAGTACTTC.

The rearrangement joins TRBV7-8 to TRBJ2-3, with D perhaps TRBD2 (5 bases). CDR3 length: 13 amino acids. Germline V gene data show CDR1 as SGHVS and CDR2 as FQNEAQ. V lost 3 bases to trimming and J lost 10 bases, with 14 bases between them. As DNA, the CDR3 is TGTGCCAGCAGCTTGGTAGCGACTAAGGCGCAGTATTTT. Its protein product is CASSLVATKAQYF. Based on the CDR3 plus reference TRBV7-8 and TRBJ2-3, the full variable domain is GAGVSQSPRYKVAKRGQDVALRCDPISGHVSLFWYQQALGQGPEFLTYFQNEAQLDKSGLPSDRFFAERPEGSVSTLKIQRTQQEDSAVYLCASSLVATKAQYFGPGTRLTVL.

This clonotype was counted between two and nine times. The chain employs TRBV4-2 and TRBJ2-3; weak D call: TRBD2 (5 bases). V was clipped by 4 bases and J by 3 bases, with 11 bases between them. The CDR3 runs to 14 residues. Germline V gives CDR1 LGHNA, CDR2 YNFKEQ. The CDR3 region has the DNA TGTGCCAGCAGCCCCGGGGAGCGGACAGATACGCAGTATTTT. It yields the protein CASSPGERTDTQYF.

The J gene is TRBJ2-3, the V gene TRBV20-1, with no clear D. CDR3 length equals 12 residues. Looked up from germline, CDR1 is DFQATT and CDR2 is SNEGSKA (reference sequence). V dropped 7 bases and J dropped 1 base, with 9 bases sitting between them. In nucleotides, the CDR3 is TGCAGTGGGACCCCTGGCACAGATACGCAGTATTTT. It codes for CSGTPGTDTQYF.

This clonotype was seen a handful of times. The chain is built from TRBV27 and TRBJ2-7, with TRBD2 matching over 7 bases. The germline V gene has CDR1 MNHEY and CDR2 SMNVEV (reference sequence). The CDR3 loop spans 16 amino acids. Trimming took 5 bases from V and 0 from J; bases not matched to a gene: 10. In DNA, the CDR3 is TGTGCCAGCAGTACTCCCCTGACTAGCAGCTCCTACGAGCAGTACTTC. Protein sequence: CASSTPLTSSSYEQYF.

This clonotype has only a few counts. This chain joins TRBV7-8 and TRBJ2-1; the D gene is possibly TRBD2 (7 bases). CDR3 length: 15 residues. Germline CDR1 is SGHVS and CDR2 is FQNEAQ. The V gene lost 2 bases and the J gene lost 10 bases, with 18 bases spanning the gap. DNA of the CDR3: TGTGCCAGCAGCTTACCGACGGGGGGCCGTAGGGAGCAGTTCTTC. As protein: CASSLPTGGRREQFF.

This clonotype was counted a few times. The rearrangement uses TRBV12-3 or TRBV12-4 and TRBJ2-7; 7 bases are a match to TRBD2. The CDR3 sequence is 15 residues long. The junction had 12 bases not matched to a gene; V was cut back by 6 bases and J by 4 bases. The CDR3 DNA reads TGTGCCAGCAGGGTTTCCCGACTGGGACTATACGAGCAGTACTTC. It encodes CASRVSRLGLYEQYF.

CDR3 protein: CASSLARTSSYNEQYF. CDR3 bases: TGTGCCAGCAGCTTAGCGCGGACTAGCTCCTACAATGAGCAGTACTTC. The V gene is TRBV7-2, the J gene TRBJ2-1; TRBD2 agrees at 8 bases. The assigned J gene may be wrong: the sequence end matches TRBJ2-7 better. This CDR3 region has 16 residues. CDR1 SGHTA and CDR2 FQGNSA come from the germline V gene.

This clonotype was counted between two and nine times. The chain carries TRBV7-2 and TRBJ2-3; 8 bases line up with TRBD2. The CDR3 is 14 residues long. The germline gives CDR1 SGHTA, CDR2 FQGNSA. With V trimmed by 7 bases and J by 1 base, 4 bases remained unmatched. CDR3 coding DNA: TGTGCCAGCACCATACTAGCGGGCACAGATACGCAGTATTTT. Amino acid sequence: CASTILAGTDTQYF. Using reference TRBV7-2 and TRBJ2-3 for the parts outside the CDR3, the full variable domain is GAGVSQSPSNKVTEKGKDVELRCDPISGHTALYWYRQSLGQGLEFLIYFQGNSAPDKSGLPSDRFSAERTGGSVSTLTIQRTQQEDSAVYLCASTILAGTDTQYFGPGTRLTVL.

This clonotype was counted only a few times. This sequence joins TRBV6-5 and TRBJ1-2; 7 bases are shared with TRBD1. The CDR3 totals 14 residues. With V trimmed by 4 bases and J by 7 bases, 9 bases remained unmatched. Germline CDR1 MNHEY, CDR2 SVGAGI. Here the CDR3 reads CASSSRQGGSGYTF. The CDR3, as DNA: TGTGCCAGCAGTTCCCGACAGGGCGGGAGTGGCTACACCTTC.

In this sample, this clonotype turned up many times. The chain uses TRBV4-2 and TRBJ1-5; D unclear. Germline CDR1 reads LGHNA; CDR2 reads YNFKEQ. Deletions cut 0 bases from V and 0 bases from J, with 0 bases between. The CDR3 runs 13 residues. This chain's CDR3 is CASSQDSNQPQHF. CDR3 DNA: TGTGCCAGCAGCCAAGATAGCAATCAGCCCCAGCATTTT.